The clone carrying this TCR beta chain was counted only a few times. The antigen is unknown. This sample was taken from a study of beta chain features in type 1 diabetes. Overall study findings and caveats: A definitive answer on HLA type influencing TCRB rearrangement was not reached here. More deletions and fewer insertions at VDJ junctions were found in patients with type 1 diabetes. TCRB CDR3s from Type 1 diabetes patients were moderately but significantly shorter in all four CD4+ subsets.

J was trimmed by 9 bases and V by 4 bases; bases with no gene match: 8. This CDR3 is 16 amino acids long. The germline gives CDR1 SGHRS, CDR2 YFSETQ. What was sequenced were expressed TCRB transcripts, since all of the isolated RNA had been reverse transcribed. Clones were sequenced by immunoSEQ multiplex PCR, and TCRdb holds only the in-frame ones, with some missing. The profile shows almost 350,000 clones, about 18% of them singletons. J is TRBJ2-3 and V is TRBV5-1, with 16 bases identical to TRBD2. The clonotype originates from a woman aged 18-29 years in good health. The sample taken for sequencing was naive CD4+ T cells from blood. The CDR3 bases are TGCGCCAGCAGCAGCGGGACTAGCGGGAGGGCCTACACGCAGTATTTT. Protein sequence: CASSSGTSGRAYTQYF.